This TCR beta chain derives from a study of T cell changes during pregnancy in multiple sclerosis. Repertoires were generated with immunoSEQ multiplex PCR, while TCRdb's copy carries only in-frame clones and drops some. The data show over 85,000 clones, approximately 90% seen once. The length of the CDR3 is 15 residues. The V and J ends lost 5 bases and 3 bases, in that order; junction bases with no gene match: 6. Looked up from germline, CDR1 is MGHRA and CDR2 is YSYEKL. The chain employs TRBV4-1 and TRBJ2-2; 7 nucleotides agree with TRBD2. This specimen was peripheral blood, taken in the first trimester of pregnancy. The source is a female donor in good health, enrolled as a control in a pregnancy study. The CDR3 sequence is CASSVGGSHTGELFF. CDR3 nucleotide sequence: TGCGCCAGCAGCGTCGGGGGGTCCCACACCGGGGAGCTGTTTTTT.